This T cell receptor (beta chain) was profiled in a study of shared clonotypes between healthy human individuals. Study findings and constraints: Compared with memory subsets, naive subsets generally had larger estimated richness. Some naive CD4 clonotypes, roughly 4.7%, turned up in common across several donors.

Germline V gives CDR1 SGHAT, CDR2 FQNNGV. Germline trimming cut 5 bases from V and 9 bases from J; bases unmatched to any gene: 13. CDR3 size: 15 residues. Once extracted for a subset, genomic DNA was divided evenly among several immunoSEQ plates. Sorted subsets were amplified in replicate PCRs using around 0.2 ug DNA, 25,000 to 30,000 T cell genomes. Assay: immunoSEQ multiplex PCR; the TCRdb copy retains only in-frame clones and omits some. The top ten hold 0.37% of the sample, which has roughly 2,300,000 clones, just under 95% seen once. Turning to this clone: Its antigen is undetermined.

The sequence came from a man aged 18 to 30 in good health. Some clones in this sample may be carry-over from other donors' samples. Sequencing input: naive CD4+ T cells from PBMCs. Subset given: CD45RA+ positively selected. The J gene is TRBJ2-1, the V gene TRBV11-2; 7 bases map to TRBD2. The DNA of the CDR3 is TGTGCCAGCAGCCCGGGGGGAGAGCCCGAAGGTGAGCAGTTCTTC. It codes for CASSPGGEPEGEQFF.